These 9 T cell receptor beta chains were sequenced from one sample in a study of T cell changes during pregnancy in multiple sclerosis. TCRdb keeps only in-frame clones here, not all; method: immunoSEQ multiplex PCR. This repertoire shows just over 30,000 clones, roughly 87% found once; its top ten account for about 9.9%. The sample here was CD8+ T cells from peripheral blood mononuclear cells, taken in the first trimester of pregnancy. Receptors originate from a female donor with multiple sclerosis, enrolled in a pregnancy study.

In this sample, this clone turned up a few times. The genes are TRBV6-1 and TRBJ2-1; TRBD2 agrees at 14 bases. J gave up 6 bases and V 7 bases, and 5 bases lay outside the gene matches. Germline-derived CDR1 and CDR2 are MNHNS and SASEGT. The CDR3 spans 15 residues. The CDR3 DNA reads TGTGCCAGCAAGGGACTAGCGGGAGTCCCCAATGAGCAGTTCTTC. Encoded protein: CASKGLAGVPNEQFF.

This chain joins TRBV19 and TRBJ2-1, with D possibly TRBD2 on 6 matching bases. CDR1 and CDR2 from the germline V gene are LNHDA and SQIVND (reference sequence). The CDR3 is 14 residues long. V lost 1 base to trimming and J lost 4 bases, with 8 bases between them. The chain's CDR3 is CASSIGGLYNEQFF. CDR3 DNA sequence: TGTGCCAGTAGTATAGGGGGACTTTACAATGAGCAGTTCTTC.

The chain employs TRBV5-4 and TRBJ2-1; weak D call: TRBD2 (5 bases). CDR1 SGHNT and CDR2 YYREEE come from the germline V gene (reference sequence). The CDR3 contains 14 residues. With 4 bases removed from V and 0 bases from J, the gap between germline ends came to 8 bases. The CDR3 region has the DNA TGTGCCAGCAGCGGGAGTATCTCCTACAATGAGCAGTTCTTC. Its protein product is CASSGSISYNEQFF.

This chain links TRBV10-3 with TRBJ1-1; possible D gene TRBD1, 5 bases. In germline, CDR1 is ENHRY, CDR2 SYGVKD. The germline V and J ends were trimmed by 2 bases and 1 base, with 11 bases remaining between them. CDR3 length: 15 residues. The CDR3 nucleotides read TGTGCCATCAGTGAGGGGAAGGGGAAGAACACTGAAGCTTTCTTT. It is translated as CAISEGKGKNTEAFF.

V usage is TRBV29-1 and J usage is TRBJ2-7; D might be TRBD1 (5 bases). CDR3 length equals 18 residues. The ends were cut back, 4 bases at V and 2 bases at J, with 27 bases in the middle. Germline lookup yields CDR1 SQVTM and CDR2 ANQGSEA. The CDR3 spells CSVGLEMSGFRAPYEQYF. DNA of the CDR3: TGCAGCGTTGGGTTGGAAATGAGTGGGTTCAGGGCCCCCTACGAGCAGTACTTC.

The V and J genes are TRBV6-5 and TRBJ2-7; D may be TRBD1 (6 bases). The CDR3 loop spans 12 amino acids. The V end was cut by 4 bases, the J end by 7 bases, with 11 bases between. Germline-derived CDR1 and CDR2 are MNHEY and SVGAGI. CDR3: CASSLQGLEQYF. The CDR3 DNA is TGTGCCAGCAGTTTACAGGGTCTGGAGCAGTACTTC.

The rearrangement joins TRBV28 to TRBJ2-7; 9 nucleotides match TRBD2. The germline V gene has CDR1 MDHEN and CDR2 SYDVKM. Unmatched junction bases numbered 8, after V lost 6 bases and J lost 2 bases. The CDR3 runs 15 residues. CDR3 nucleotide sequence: TGTGCCAGCAGGCCGACTAGCGGATCAACCTACGAGCAGTACTTC. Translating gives CASRPTSGSTYEQYF.

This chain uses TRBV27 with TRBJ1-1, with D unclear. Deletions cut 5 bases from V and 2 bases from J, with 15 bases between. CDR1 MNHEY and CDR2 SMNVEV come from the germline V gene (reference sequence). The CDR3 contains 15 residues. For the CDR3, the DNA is TGTGCCAGCAGTCCTTCCGCCAGGTTAAACACTGAAGCTTTCTTT. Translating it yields CASSPSARLNTEAFF.

CDR3 DNA sequence: TGTGCCAGCAGTTTGTCCGGGACAGAAGAGCAGTACTTC. Its protein product is CASSLSGTEEQYF. V is TRBV27 and J is TRBJ2-7, with 7 bases matching TRBD1. Germline V gene sequence: CDR1 MNHEY, CDR2 SMNVEV (reference sequence). The CDR3 has 13 residues. The V gene end was trimmed by 3 bases and the J gene end by 7 bases; junction bases not matched to a gene: 6.